The 30 T cell receptor beta chains reported below all come from one sample, sequenced in a study of T cell responses to AZD1222 COVID-19 vaccine. Sequencing used immunoSEQ multiplex PCR; TCRdb keeps in-frame clones, though not all of them. In the table there are 160,000 or so clones, roughly nine tenths of which are singletons. The material was peripheral blood, obtained on day 0 of AZD1222 vaccination. The receptors were gathered from an adult in good health.

The genes are TRBV9 and TRBJ1-6, with D maybe TRBD1 (5 bases). Trimming took 0 bases from V and 9 from J, leaving 16 bases between them. This CDR3 comprises 16 residues. Germline CDR1 and CDR2: SGDLS and YYNGEE. The CDR3 bases are TGTGCCAGCAGCGTAGATGGGGGGGAGGGGATTTCACCCCTCCACTTT. This encodes CASSVDGGEGISPLHF.

V usage is TRBV19 and J usage is TRBJ1-1; TRBD1 matches at 9 bases. The CDR3 sequence is 15 residues long. V was pared by 8 bases and J by 5 bases, with 12 bases of the junction left unmatched. Germline CDR1 is LNHDA and CDR2 is SQIVND (reference sequence). Here the CDR3 reads CASQGQTGGYTEAFF. CDR3 nucleotide sequence: TGTGCCAGTCAGGGACAGACAGGGGGATATACTGAAGCTTTCTTT. Based on the CDR3 plus reference TRBV19 and TRBJ1-1, the full variable domain is DGGITQSPKYLFRKEGQNVTLSCEQNLNHDAMYWYRQDPGQGLRLIYYSQIVNDFQKGDIAEGYSVSREKKESFPLTVTSAQKNPTAFYLCASQGQTGGYTEAFFGQGTRLTVV.

This clone has only one observation. The V and J genes are TRBV28 and TRBJ1-4; D may be TRBD1 (6 bases). Germline V gene sequence: CDR1 MDHEN, CDR2 SYDVKM. This CDR3 contains 14 residues. Between the trimmed V and J ends, which lost 8 bases and 0 bases, there was a span of 10 bases. As DNA, the CDR3 is TGTGCCAGCTCCCGGACAGCAACTAATGAAAAACTGTTTTTT. Translated, it gives CASSRTATNEKLFF. Variable domain in full (rest from reference TRBV28 and TRBJ1-4): DVKVTQSSRYLVKRTGEKVFLECVQDMDHENMFWYRQDPGLGLRLIYFSYDVKMKEKGDIPEGYSVSREKKERFSLILESASTNQTSMYLCASSRTATNEKLFFGSGTQLSVL.

This chain uses TRBV5-8 with TRBJ1-2, with a weak D call TRBD1 (6 bases). Trimming took off 1 base at V and 6 bases at J, with 13 bases between the two ends. The CDR3 spans 14 residues. Germline loops: CDR1 SGHTS, CDR2 YDEGEE. CDR3 protein: CASSLRLQGDGYTF. The CDR3, as DNA: TGTGCCAGCAGCTTGCGGCTACAGGGCGATGGCTACACCTTC.

The chain combines TRBV5-4 with TRBJ1-6, with no clear D. V was pared by 5 bases and J by 3 bases, with 6 bases between. This CDR3 comprises 13 residues. Looked up from germline, CDR1 is SGHNT and CDR2 is YYREEE (reference sequence). The chain's CDR3 is CASSNSYNSPLHF. CDR3 nucleotide sequence: TGTGCCAGCAGTAACAGCTATAATTCACCCCTCCACTTT.

This chain links TRBV2 with TRBJ1-1; no reliable D call. The CDR3 runs to 15 residues. The V gene lost 7 bases and the J gene lost 3 bases, with 18 bases spanning the gap. The germline V gene encodes CDR1 SNHLY and CDR2 FYNNEI. The DNA for the CDR3 is TGTGCCAGCACCCTCCCAGGAGGTAGGGACACTGAAGCTTTCTTT. Translation: CASTLPGGRDTEAFF.

To note about this clone: This sample also contains other DNA sequences that code for the same CDR3. This chain uses TRBV18 with TRBJ2-5; D not certain. Germline assignment: CDR1 KGHSH and CDR2 LQKENI. This CDR3 has 13 amino acids. V gave up 6 bases and J gave up 1 base, with 9 bases separating them. CDR3 DNA sequence: TGTGCCAGCTCGCCCGGCCTCCAAGAGACCCAGTACTTC. Protein: CASSPGLQETQYF.

The rearrangement uses TRBV19 and TRBJ1-1; D is perhaps TRBD1 (6 bases). Germline V CDR1 and CDR2: LNHDA, SQIVND (reference sequence). CDR3 length equals 15 residues. Trimming cost V 6 bases and J 4 bases, with 18 bases left between them. The CDR3 sequence is CASRQRGAEGTEAFF. The CDR3, as DNA: TGTGCCAGTAGACAAAGGGGGGCTGAGGGCACTGAAGCTTTCTTT.

The V gene is TRBV7-3, the J gene TRBJ2-2; 7 bases map to TRBD1. Looked up from germline, CDR1 is SGHTA and CDR2 is FQGTGA. This CDR3 comprises 14 residues. V lost 6 bases, J lost 6 bases, and 7 bases stayed unmatched. The CDR3 loop is CASSSTGVAGELFF. The CDR3 DNA sequence: TGTGCCAGCAGTTCTACAGGGGTTGCCGGGGAGCTGTTTTTT.

The J gene is TRBJ1-1, the V gene TRBV5-5; weak D call: TRBD1 (5 bases). The V end was cut by 0 bases, the J end by 5 bases, with 14 bases between. This CDR3 is built from 15 residues. Germline V CDR1 and CDR2: SGHKS, YYEKEE (reference sequence). CDR3 amino acids: CASSLGVRGRTEAFF. In DNA form, the CDR3 reads TGTGCCAGCAGCTTGGGAGTGAGGGGCCGGACTGAAGCTTTCTTT.

The CDR3 region has the DNA TGTGCCATCAGTGGGCGAAGCAATGAGCAGTTCTTC. It codes for CAISGRSNEQFF. J is TRBJ2-1 and V is TRBV10-3; D unresolved. The CDR3 spans 12 residues. V was trimmed by 4 bases and J by 6 bases, leaving 7 bases between them. Germline CDR1 ENHRY, CDR2 SYGVKD.

The chain joins TRBV7-3 to TRBJ1-2; a weak D match, TRBD1 (5 bases). With 5 bases removed from V and 6 bases from J, the gap between germline ends came to 19 bases. Per the germline V gene, CDR1 is SGHTA and CDR2 is FQGTGA. This CDR3 contains 15 residues. The CDR3 protein is CASSGGFNGGDGYTF. DNA for the CDR3: TGTGCCAGCAGCGGGGGTTTTAACGGGGGAGATGGCTACACCTTC.

DNA of the CDR3: TGTGCCAGTAGGGACAGGGGGCCAATTTCGGGTTCTGGAAACACCATATATTTT. It encodes CASRDRGPISGSGNTIYF. The chain is built from TRBV19 and TRBJ1-3; 11 bases agree with TRBD1. This CDR3 region has 18 residues. V dropped 6 bases and J dropped 1; count of bases not matched to a gene: 11. From germline, CDR1 is LNHDA and CDR2 SQIVND (reference sequence).

V and J are TRBV5-6 and TRBJ2-7; D may be TRBD1 (6 bases). Germline assignment: CDR1 SGHDT and CDR2 YYEEEE. This CDR3 contains 13 residues. Between the trimmed V and J ends, which lost 8 bases and 4 bases, there was a span of 16 bases. The CDR3 sequence: CARPTGHRYEQYF. CDR3 nucleotide sequence: TGTGCCAGACCTACAGGGCATCGGTACGAGCAGTACTTC.

This clone came up once. This chain links TRBV12-3 or TRBV12-4 with TRBJ1-2, with 7 nucleotides matching TRBD1. Trimming at V came to 6 bases and at J to 4 bases, leaving 5 bases not matched to a gene. This CDR3 contains 13 residues. The CDR3 DNA sequence: TGTGCCAGCAGGAGAGGGACAGTCTATGGCTACACCTTC. It is translated as CASRRGTVYGYTF.

This clone was seen just once. The chain uses TRBV12-3 or TRBV12-4 and TRBJ1-5; perhaps TRBD1 as D (6 bases). V lost 5 bases and J 8 bases, leaving 13 bases between the germline ends. This CDR3 is 13 amino acids long. The CDR3 region is CASSPTGSEPQHF. The DNA for the CDR3 is TGTGCCAGCAGTCCGACAGGTAGCGAGCCCCAGCATTTT.

The chain employs TRBV10-3 and TRBJ1-3; the match to TRBD1 covers 8 bases. This CDR3 has 13 amino acids. Per germline, CDR1 ENHRY and CDR2 SYGVKD. V lost 7 bases and J lost 3; bases outside the gene matches: 2. Here the CDR3 DNA reads TGTGCCATCACCGGACAGGGTGGAAACACCATATATTTT. Its translation is CAITGQGGNTIYF.

V gene TRBV28 combines with J gene TRBJ1-2; 7 bases map to TRBD1. Germline V CDR1 and CDR2: MDHEN, SYDVKM. The CDR3 sequence is 14 residues long. J was trimmed by 2 bases and V by 7 bases; bases with no gene match: 7. DNA of the CDR3: TGTGCCAGCAAACCGGGACAGACCAACTATGGCTACACCTTC. Protein product: CASKPGQTNYGYTF.

The chain has TRBV3-1 (or the pseudogene TRBV3-2) and TRBJ1-2; D call uncertain. This CDR3 region has 12 residues. Trimming took off 0 bases at V and 4 bases at J, with 3 bases between the two ends. Germline assignment: CDR1 LGHDT and CDR2 YNNKEL (reference sequence). The CDR3 region has the DNA TGTGCCAGCAGCCAAGATCCCTATGGCTACACCTTC. This gives the protein CASSQDPYGYTF.

The chain has TRBV19 and TRBJ2-3; D may match TRBD1 or TRBD2 (7 bases each). The V gene's germline CDR1 is LNHDA and CDR2 SQIVND (reference sequence). CDR3 size: 16 residues. The germline V and J ends were trimmed by 5 bases and 3 bases, with 18 bases remaining between them. CDR3 in amino acids: CASSLRGGGGTDTQYF. The CDR3 DNA sequence: TGTGCCAGTAGTCTACGGGGAGGGGGCGGAACAGATACGCAGTATTTT.

The rearrangement uses TRBV9 and TRBJ1-1; D gene uncertain. The CDR3 totals 15 residues. The V and J ends lost 0 bases and 1 base respectively, with 10 bases between them. Germline V gives CDR1 SGDLS, CDR2 YYNGEE. Here the CDR3 DNA reads TGTGCCAGCAGCGTAGTAATGACGGCGAACACTGAAGCTTTCTTT. Translation gives CASSVVMTANTEAFF. The full variable domain, completed using reference TRBV9 and TRBJ1-1, is DSGVTQTPKHLITATGQRVTLRCSPRSGDLSVYWYQQSLDQGLQFLIQYYNGEERAKGNILERFSAQQFPDLHSELNLSSLELGDSALYFCASSVVMTANTEAFFGQGTRLTVV.

The CDR3 here is CASSVDALNTGELFF. DNA for the CDR3: TGTGCCAGCAGCGTAGATGCCTTGAACACCGGGGAGCTGTTTTTT. The gene calls are TRBV9 and TRBJ2-2; unclear D gene. The CDR3 runs to 15 residues. Germline lookup yields CDR1 SGDLS and CDR2 YYNGEE. Trimming took off 0 bases at V and 1 base at J, with 7 bases between the two ends.

This chain uses TRBV19 with TRBJ2-2; 10 bases match TRBD1. Germline values: CDR1 LNHDA, CDR2 SQIVND (reference sequence). J lost 7 bases, V lost 8 bases, and 10 bases had no gene match. The CDR3 is 15 residues long. CDR3 sequence: CASLPRQGAGGELFF. CDR3 bases: TGTGCCAGTCTTCCCCGACAGGGGGCCGGCGGGGAGCTGTTTTTT.

V is TRBV6-1 and J is TRBJ1-5, with a possible D match to TRBD1 (5 bases). This CDR3 is built from 15 residues. Trimming cost V 2 bases and J 3 bases, with 11 bases left between them. Germline assignment: CDR1 MNHNS and CDR2 SASEGT. CDR3 residues: CASSESGTFNQPQHF. The CDR3 nucleotides are TGTGCCAGCAGTGAATCCGGGACTTTCAATCAGCCCCAGCATTTT.

The chain is built from TRBV2 and TRBJ1-4, with D maybe TRBD1 (5 bases). This CDR3 spans 15 amino acids. Germline lookup yields CDR1 SNHLY and CDR2 FYNNEI. V lost 4 bases and J 7 bases, leaving 16 bases between the germline ends. CDR3 sequence: CASSATSGTGEKLFF. CDR3 DNA sequence: TGTGCCAGCAGTGCCACATCCGGGACGGGTGAAAAACTGTTTTTT.

This chain links TRBV6-5 with TRBJ1-2; 7 bases align to TRBD1. The V gene end was trimmed by 6 bases and the J gene end by 6 bases; junction bases not matched to a gene: 13. This CDR3 has 15 amino acids. Looked up from germline, CDR1 is MNHEY and CDR2 is SVGAGI. The CDR3 DNA sequence: TGTGCCAGCAGACGCTCGACCGGGACAGAGGATGGCTACACCTTC. Translated, it gives CASRRSTGTEDGYTF.

This chain uses TRBV7-9 with TRBJ1-1; no reliable D call. The CDR3 runs 14 residues. The V end lost 3 bases, the J end lost 0 bases, and 8 bases lay between the germline ends. Germline V gene data show CDR1 as SEHNR and CDR2 as FQNEAQ (reference sequence). CDR3 nucleotide sequence: TGTGCCAGCAGCTTTAATACAGTGAACACTGAAGCTTTCTTT. Translation gives CASSFNTVNTEAFF. Full variable domain (remainder filled in from reference TRBV7-9 and TRBJ1-1): DTGVSQNPRHKITKRGQNVTFRCDPISEHNRLYWYRQTLGQGPEFLTYFQNEAQLEKSRLLSDRFSAERPKGSFSTLEIQRTEQGDSAMYLCASSFNTVNTEAFFGQGTRLTVV.

The V and J genes are TRBV5-1 and TRBJ2-2; weak D call: TRBD1 (6 bases). CDR1 and CDR2 from the germline V gene are SGHRS and YFSETQ. The V gene lost 2 bases and the J gene lost 6 bases, with 11 bases spanning the gap. The CDR3 extends over 14 amino acids. CDR3 nucleotide sequence: TGCGCCAGCAGCTTACAGGGACGGTCCGGGGAGCTGTTTTTT. It is translated as CASSLQGRSGELFF.

V usage is TRBV12-3 or TRBV12-4 and J usage is TRBJ1-1; D might be TRBD1 (6 bases). The CDR3 consists of 11 residues. V was trimmed by 6 bases and J by 7 bases, leaving 9 bases between them. The CDR3 loop is CASSATGEAFF. In DNA form, the CDR3 reads TGTGCCAGCAGCGCGACAGGTGAAGCTTTCTTT.

This chain links TRBV18 with TRBJ2-2; 10 positions agree with TRBD2. V shed 6 bases, J shed 4 bases, and the junction held 8 bases outside the gene matches. The CDR3 is 16 amino acids. CDR1 is KGHSH, CDR2 LQKENI, per germline. CDR3 nucleotides: TGTGCCAGCTCGCGAGGTCTAGCGGGAGCCACCGGGGAGCTGTTTTTT. The encoded protein is CASSRGLAGATGELFF.